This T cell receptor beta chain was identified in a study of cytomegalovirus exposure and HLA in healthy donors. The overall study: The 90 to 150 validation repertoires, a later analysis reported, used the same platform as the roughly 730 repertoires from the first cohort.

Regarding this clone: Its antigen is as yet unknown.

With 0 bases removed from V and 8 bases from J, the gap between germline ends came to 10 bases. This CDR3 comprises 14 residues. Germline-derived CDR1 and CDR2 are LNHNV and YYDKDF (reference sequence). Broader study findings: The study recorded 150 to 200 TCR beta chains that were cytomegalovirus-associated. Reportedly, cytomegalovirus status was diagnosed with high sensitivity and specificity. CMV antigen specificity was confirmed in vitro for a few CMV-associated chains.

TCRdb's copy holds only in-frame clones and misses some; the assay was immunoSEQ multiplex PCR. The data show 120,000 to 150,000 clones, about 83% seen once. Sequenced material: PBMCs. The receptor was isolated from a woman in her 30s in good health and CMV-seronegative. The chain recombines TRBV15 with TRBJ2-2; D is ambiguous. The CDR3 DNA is TGTGCCACCAGCAGAGATCAGACTCGTGGGGAGCTGTTTTTT. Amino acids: CATSRDQTRGELFF.